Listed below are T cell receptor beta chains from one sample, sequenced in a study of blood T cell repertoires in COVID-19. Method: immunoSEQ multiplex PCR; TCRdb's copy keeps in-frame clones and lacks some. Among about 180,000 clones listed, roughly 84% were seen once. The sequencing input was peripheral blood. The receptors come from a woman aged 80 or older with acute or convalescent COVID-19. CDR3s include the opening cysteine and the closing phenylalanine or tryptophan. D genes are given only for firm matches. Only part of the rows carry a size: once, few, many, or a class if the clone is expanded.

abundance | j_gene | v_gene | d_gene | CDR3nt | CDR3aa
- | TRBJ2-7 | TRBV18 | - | TGTGCCAGCTCACCGCAACAGGGCACCTACGAGCAGTACTTC | CASSPQQGTYEQYF
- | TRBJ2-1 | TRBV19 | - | TGTGCCAGTAGTATGGGCCGCCTCAATGAGGGACAGTTCTTC | CASSMGRLNEGQFF
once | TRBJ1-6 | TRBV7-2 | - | TGTGCCAGCAGCTCAGACAGGAGGTGGGATGCACCCCTCCACTTT | CASSSDRRWDAPLHF
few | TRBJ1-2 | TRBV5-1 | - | TGCGCCAGCAGCTTGGATGGAGGGAGTGGGGGCTACACCTTC | CASSLDGGSGGYTF
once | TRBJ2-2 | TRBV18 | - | TGTGCCAGCTCATACGACAGCGCGAACACCGGGGAGCTGTTTTTT | CASSYDSANTGELFF
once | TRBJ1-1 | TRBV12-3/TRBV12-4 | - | TGTGCCAGCAGGATCGAGACAGGCCCAGCTTTCTTT | CASRIETGPAFF
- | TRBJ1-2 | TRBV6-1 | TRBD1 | TGTGCCAGCAGTGAAGGGGCCAGGGGGATCGGGTATGGCTACACCTTC | CASSEGARGIGYGYTF
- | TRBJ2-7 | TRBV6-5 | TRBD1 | TGTGCCAGCACCCTAGGAGGACAGGGGAAACAGGAGCAGTACTTC | CASTLGGQGKQEQYF
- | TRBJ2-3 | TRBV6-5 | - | TGTGCCAGTGGGTTAACAGGATCAACAGATACGCAGTATTTT | CASGLTGSTDTQYF
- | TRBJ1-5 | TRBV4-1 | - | TGCGCCAGCAGCTTCCTGACGGGGAGCAATCAGCCCCAGCATTTT | CASSFLTGSNQPQHF